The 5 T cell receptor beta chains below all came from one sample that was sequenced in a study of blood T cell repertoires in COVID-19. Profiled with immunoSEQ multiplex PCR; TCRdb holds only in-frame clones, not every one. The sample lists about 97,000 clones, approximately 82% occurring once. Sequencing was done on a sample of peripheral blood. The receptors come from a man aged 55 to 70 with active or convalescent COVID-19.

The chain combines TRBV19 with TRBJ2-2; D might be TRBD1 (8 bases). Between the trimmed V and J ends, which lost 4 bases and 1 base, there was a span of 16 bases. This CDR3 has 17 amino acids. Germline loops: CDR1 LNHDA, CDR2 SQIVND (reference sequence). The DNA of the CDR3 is TGTGCCAGTAGTACTAGGGGAGGGACAGGGAACACCGGGGAGCTGTTTTTT. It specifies CASSTRGGTGNTGELFF.

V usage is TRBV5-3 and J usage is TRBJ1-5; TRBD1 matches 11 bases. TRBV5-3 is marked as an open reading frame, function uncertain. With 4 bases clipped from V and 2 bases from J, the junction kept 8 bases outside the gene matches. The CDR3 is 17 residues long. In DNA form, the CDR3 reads TGTGCCAGAAGCCCAGTGGACAGGGGGCGAGGCAATCAGCCCCAGCATTTT. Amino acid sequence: CARSPVDRGRGNQPQHF.

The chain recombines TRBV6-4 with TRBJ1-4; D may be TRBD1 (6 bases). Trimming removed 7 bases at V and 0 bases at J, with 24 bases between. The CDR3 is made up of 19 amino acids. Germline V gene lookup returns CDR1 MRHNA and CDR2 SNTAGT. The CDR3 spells CASTTPQLPGAPTNEKLFF. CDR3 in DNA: TGTGCCAGCACTACGCCCCAGCTACCAGGGGCGCCAACTAATGAAAAACTGTTTTTT.

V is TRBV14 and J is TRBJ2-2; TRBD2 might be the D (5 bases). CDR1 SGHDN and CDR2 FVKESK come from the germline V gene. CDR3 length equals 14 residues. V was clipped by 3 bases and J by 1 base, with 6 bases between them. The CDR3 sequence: CASSQGRNTGELFF. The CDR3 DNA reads TGTGCCAGCAGCCAGGGGAGGAACACCGGGGAGCTGTTTTTT.

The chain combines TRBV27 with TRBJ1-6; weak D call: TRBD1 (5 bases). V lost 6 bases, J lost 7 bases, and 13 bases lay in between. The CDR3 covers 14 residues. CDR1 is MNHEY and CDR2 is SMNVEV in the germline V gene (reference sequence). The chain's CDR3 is CASRPTGNNSPLHF. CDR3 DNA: TGTGCCAGCAGGCCCACAGGAAACAATTCACCCCTCCACTTT.